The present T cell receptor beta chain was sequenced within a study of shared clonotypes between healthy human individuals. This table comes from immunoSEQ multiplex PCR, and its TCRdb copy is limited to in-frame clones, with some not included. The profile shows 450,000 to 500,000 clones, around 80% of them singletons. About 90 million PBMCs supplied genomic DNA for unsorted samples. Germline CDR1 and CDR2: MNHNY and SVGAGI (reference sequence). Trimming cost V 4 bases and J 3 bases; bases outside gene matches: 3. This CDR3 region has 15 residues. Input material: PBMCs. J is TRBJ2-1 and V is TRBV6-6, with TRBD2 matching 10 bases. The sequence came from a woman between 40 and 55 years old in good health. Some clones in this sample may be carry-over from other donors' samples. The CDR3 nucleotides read TGTGCCAGCAGTTCTAGCGGGAGAGGCTACAATGAGCAGTTCTTC. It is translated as CASSSSGRGYNEQFF.